Below, 18 T cell receptor beta chains from the same sample are listed, as sequenced in a study of persistence of HIV-infected CD4 T cells. Lysates of CMV-infected fibroblasts at 10 ug/mL stimulated these cells. CD40L/CD69 double-negative CD45RO-high memory CD4+ T cells were collected. This was the immunoSEQ version 4 assay in survey mode. Only in-frame clones appear in the TCRdb table, and some are missing; sequencing was by immunoSEQ multiplex PCR. The profile shows 37,000 or so clones, approximately 84% of them singletons. Their antigen targets remain unknown. The sample in question was CD4+ T cells sorted from PBMCs after roughly 18-hour stimulation, obtained from a patient who received antiretroviral therapy. All receptors derive from an adult man with HIV who was CMV-seropositive.

The rearrangement joins TRBV19 to TRBJ2-1; D assignment may be TRBD1 or TRBD2 (5 bases each). Germline loops: CDR1 LNHDA, CDR2 SQIVND (reference sequence). This CDR3 spans 11 amino acids. V lost 6 bases, J lost 12 bases, and 12 bases lay in between. CDR3: CASRGPRRQFF. CDR3 sequence (DNA): TGTGCCAGTAGGGGACCTCGGCGGCAGTTCTTC.

The J gene is TRBJ1-5, the V gene TRBV28, with D unresolved. The CDR3 spans 13 residues. Germline CDR1 MDHEN, CDR2 SYDVKM. V lost 6 bases and J 6 bases, leaving 12 bases between the germline ends. CDR3 in DNA: TGTGCCAGCAGCTTAATCCCCTTTCAGCCCCAGCATTTT. Residues: CASSLIPFQPQHF.

The rearrangement links TRBV20-1 to TRBJ2-7; tentative D call: TRBD1 (6 bases). Germline lookup yields CDR1 DFQATT and CDR2 SNEGSKA (reference sequence). V dropped 7 bases and J dropped 6 bases, with 13 bases sitting between them. The CDR3 extends over 11 amino acids. CDR3 region: CSEQGPGEQYF. The CDR3 coding sequence is TGCAGTGAACAGGGACCAGGCGAGCAGTACTTC.

The V gene is TRBV15, the J gene TRBJ1-1, with D unresolved. This CDR3 spans 15 amino acids. Trimming removed 0 bases from V and 2 bases from J, with 10 bases in between. The germline gives CDR1 LNHNV, CDR2 YYDKDF (reference sequence). The CDR3 sequence is CATSRDRKVNTEAFF. As DNA, the CDR3 is TGTGCCACCAGCAGAGATCGGAAGGTCAACACTGAAGCTTTCTTT. The variable domain in full, with the rest retrieved from reference TRBV15 and TRBJ1-1, is DAMVIQNPRYQVTQFGKPVTLSCSQTLNHNVMYWYQQKSSQAPKLLFHYYDKDFNNEADTPDNFQSRRPNTSFCFLDIRSPGLGDTAMYLCATSRDRKVNTEAFFGQGTRLTVV.

This clone was seen just once. In DNA form, the CDR3 reads TGCAGCGTTGGGGACGGGGCTTACAAGGAAGCTTTCTTT. It specifies CSVGDGAYKEAFF. This sequence joins TRBV29-1 and TRBJ1-1; tentatively, D is TRBD1 (5 bases). The CDR3 spans 13 residues. Germline CDR1 is SQVTM and CDR2 is ANQGSEA. Deletions cut 4 bases from V and 8 bases from J, with 17 bases between.

A word on this clone: Other DNA sequences in the same sample also yield this CDR3. The V and J genes are TRBV18 and TRBJ1-1; 8 positions match TRBD1. Per the germline V gene, CDR1 is KGHSH and CDR2 is LQKENI. The CDR3 runs 14 residues. The V and J ends lost 6 bases and 2 bases, in that order; junction bases with no gene match: 5. The CDR3, as DNA: TGTGCCAGCTCGCCTGGACAGGGCAACACTGAAGCTTTCTTT. It is translated as CASSPGQGNTEAFF. Drawing the rest from reference TRBV18 and TRBJ1-1, the complete variable domain is NAGVMQNPRHLVRRRGQEARLRCSPMKGHSHVYWYRQLPEEGLKFMVYLQKENIIDESGMPKERFSAEFPKEGPSILRIQQVVRGDSAAYFCASSPGQGNTEAFFGQGTRLTVV.

This chain links TRBV18 with TRBJ1-5; D is possibly TRBD1 (5 bases). The CDR3 is made up of 16 amino acids. V was shortened by 0 bases and J by 3 bases, with 12 bases between the two germline ends. CDR1 KGHSH and CDR2 LQKENI come from the germline V gene. In nucleotides, the CDR3 is TGTGCCAGCTCACCACCGGGGACTGCCTACAATCAGCCCCAGCATTTT. It is translated as CASSPPGTAYNQPQHF.

The CDR3 DNA sequence: TGTGCCAGCAGCCAGAGCGGGGGAACATACAATGAGCAGTTCTTC. Encoded protein: CASSQSGGTYNEQFF. The J gene is TRBJ2-1, the V gene TRBV5-4; 8 bases align to TRBD2. Trimming at V came to 4 bases and at J to 4 bases, leaving 7 bases not matched to a gene. The CDR3 extends over 15 amino acids. Germline V gene sequence: CDR1 SGHNT, CDR2 YYREEE (reference sequence).

Only one count was recorded for this clone. V usage is TRBV7-6 and J usage is TRBJ1-5; D perhaps matches TRBD1 (6 bases). V was shortened by 6 bases and J by 5 bases, with 14 bases between the two germline ends. Germline assignment: CDR1 SGHVS and CDR2 FNYEAQ. There are 14 residues in the CDR3. In DNA form, the CDR3 reads TGTGCCAGCAGACCCGACAGGACAGATCAGCCCCAGCATTTT. This gives the protein CASRPDRTDQPQHF.

This chain uses TRBV28 with TRBJ2-3, with TRBD2 identical over 8 bases. Germline loops: CDR1 MDHEN, CDR2 SYDVKM. The CDR3 runs to 15 residues. Losses at the gene ends were 6 bases for V and 5 bases for J; bases not matched to a gene: 10. The CDR3 here is CASSPPAGVGDTQYF. The CDR3 coding sequence is TGTGCCAGCAGCCCCCCAGCGGGGGTAGGAGATACGCAGTATTTT.

The V call is TRBV5-1, the J call TRBJ1-6, with 8 bases matching TRBD1. Germline loops: CDR1 SGHRS, CDR2 YFSETQ. The V segment lost 4 bases and the J segment 3 bases; nucleotides outside the gene matches: 6. The CDR3 spans 16 residues. The CDR3 is CASSPYGTGYNSPLHF. The CDR3 DNA sequence: TGCGCCAGCAGCCCGTATGGGACAGGCTATAATTCACCCCTCCACTTT.

The chain carries TRBV28 and TRBJ2-1; 9 bases line up with TRBD2. J was trimmed by 9 bases and V by 3 bases; bases with no gene match: 6. The CDR3 runs 14 residues. Germline V lookup: CDR1 MDHEN, CDR2 SYDVKM. The CDR3 here is CASSFAGGYGEQFF. DNA for the CDR3: TGTGCCAGCAGTTTTGCGGGGGGGTATGGTGAGCAGTTCTTC.

This clone appeared a single time. The V gene is TRBV18, the J gene TRBJ1-6; D might be TRBD1 (6 bases). The CDR3 extends over 16 amino acids. CDR1 and CDR2 from the germline V gene are KGHSH and LQKENI. V lost 3 bases to trimming and J lost 4 bases, with 13 bases between them. The CDR3 DNA is TGTGCCAGCTCACCCCTGAGGACAGAATATAATTCACCCCTCCACTTT. Its protein product is CASSPLRTEYNSPLHF.

The CDR3 spells CASSEVRQGPRQPQHF. The CDR3 coding sequence is TGTGCCAGCAGTGAAGTACGACAGGGCCCACGACAGCCCCAGCATTTT. The chain carries TRBV6-1 and TRBJ1-5; 7 nucleotides align to TRBD1. CDR3 length: 16 amino acids. V trimming: 1 base; J trimming: 7 bases; junction bases outside the gene matches: 10. Germline V gives CDR1 MNHNS, CDR2 SASEGT.

The table lists this clone with a count of one. The rearrangement uses TRBV28 and TRBJ1-1; D is ambiguous. Trimming left V 8 bases short and J 1 base short, with 5 bases between. The CDR3 has 11 amino acids. Germline CDR1 and CDR2: MDHEN and SYDVKM. CDR3 sequence: CASLTNTEAFF. DNA for the CDR3: TGTGCCAGCCTCACGAACACTGAAGCTTTCTTT.

The rearrangement joins TRBV19 to TRBJ1-6, with D uncertain. Between the trimmed V and J ends, which lost 7 bases and 0 bases, there was a span of 7 bases. This CDR3 has 14 residues. In germline, CDR1 is LNHDA, CDR2 SQIVND (reference sequence). CDR3 in amino acids: CASKPSSYNSPLHF. CDR3 nucleotides: TGTGCCAGTAAACCGAGCTCCTATAATTCACCCCTCCACTTT.

This clone appeared a single time. The V and J genes are TRBV7-9 and TRBJ1-3, with D unclear. V was clipped by 1 base and J by 8 bases, with 15 bases between them. This CDR3 is 15 amino acids long. Germline V gene sequence: CDR1 SEHNR, CDR2 FQNEAQ (reference sequence). CDR3 DNA: TGTGCCAGCAGCTTAGGCGAGCCTCTCGTAGACACCATATATTTT. It yields the protein CASSLGEPLVDTIYF.

The V and J genes are TRBV18 and TRBJ2-1; TRBD1 might be the D (5 bases). The V end was cut by 2 bases, the J end by 9 bases, with 14 bases between. CDR3 length equals 14 residues. Looked up from germline, CDR1 is KGHSH and CDR2 is LQKENI. The CDR3 reads CASSPVQGIGEQFF. CDR3 DNA sequence: TGTGCCAGCTCACCAGTCCAGGGAATCGGTGAGCAGTTCTTC.